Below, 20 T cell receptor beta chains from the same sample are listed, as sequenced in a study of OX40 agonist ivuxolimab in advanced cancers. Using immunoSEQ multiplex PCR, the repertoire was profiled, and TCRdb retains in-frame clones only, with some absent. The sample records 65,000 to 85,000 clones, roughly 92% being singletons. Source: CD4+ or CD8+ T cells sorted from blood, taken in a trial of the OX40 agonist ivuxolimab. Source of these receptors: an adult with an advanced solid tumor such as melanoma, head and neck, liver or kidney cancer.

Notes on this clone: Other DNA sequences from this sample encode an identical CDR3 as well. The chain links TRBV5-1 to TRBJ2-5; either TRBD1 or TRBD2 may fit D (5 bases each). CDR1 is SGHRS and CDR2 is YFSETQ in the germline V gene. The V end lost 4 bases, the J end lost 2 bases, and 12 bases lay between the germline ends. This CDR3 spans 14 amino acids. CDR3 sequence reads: CASSPGTAQETQYF. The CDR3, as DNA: TGCGCCAGCAGCCCGGGGACGGCGCAAGAGACCCAGTACTTC.

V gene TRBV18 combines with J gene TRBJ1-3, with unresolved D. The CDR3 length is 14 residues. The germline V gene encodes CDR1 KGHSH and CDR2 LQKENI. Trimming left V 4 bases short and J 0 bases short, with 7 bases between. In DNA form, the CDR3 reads TGTGCCAGCTCACGAGAGAACTCTGGAAACACCATATATTTT. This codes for CASSRENSGNTIYF.

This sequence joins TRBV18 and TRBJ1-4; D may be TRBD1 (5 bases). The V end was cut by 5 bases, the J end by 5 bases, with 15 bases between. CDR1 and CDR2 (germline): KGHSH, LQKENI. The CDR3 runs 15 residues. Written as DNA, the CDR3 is TGTGCCAGCTCAACCGAAAGGGGTGGGAATGAAAAACTGTTTTTT. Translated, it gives CASSTERGGNEKLFF.

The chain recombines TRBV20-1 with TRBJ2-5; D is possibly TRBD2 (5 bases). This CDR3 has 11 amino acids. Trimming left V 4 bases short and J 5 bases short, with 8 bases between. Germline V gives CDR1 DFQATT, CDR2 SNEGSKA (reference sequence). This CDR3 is CSANRGETQYF. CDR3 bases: TGCAGTGCTAACAGAGGGGAGACCCAGTACTTC.

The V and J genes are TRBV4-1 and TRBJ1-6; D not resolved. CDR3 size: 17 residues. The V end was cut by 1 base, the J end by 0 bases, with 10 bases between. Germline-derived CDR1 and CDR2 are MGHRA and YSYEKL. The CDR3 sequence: CASSQAELSSYNSPLHF. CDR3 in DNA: TGCGCCAGCAGCCAAGCGGAATTGAGCTCCTATAATTCACCCCTCCACTTT.

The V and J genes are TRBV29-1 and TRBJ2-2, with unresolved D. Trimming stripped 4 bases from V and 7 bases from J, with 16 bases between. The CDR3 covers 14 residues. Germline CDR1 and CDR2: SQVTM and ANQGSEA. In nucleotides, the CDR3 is TGCAGCGTTGGGAGTGGGATCGGCAGCGGGGAGCTGTTTTTT. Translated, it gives CSVGSGIGSGELFF.

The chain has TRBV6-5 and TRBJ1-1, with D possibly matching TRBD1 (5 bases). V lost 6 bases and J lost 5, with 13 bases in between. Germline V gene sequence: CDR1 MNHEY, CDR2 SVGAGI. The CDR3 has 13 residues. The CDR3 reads CASSLRVGTEAFF. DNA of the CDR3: TGTGCCAGCAGCCTCAGGGTGGGGACTGAAGCTTTCTTT.

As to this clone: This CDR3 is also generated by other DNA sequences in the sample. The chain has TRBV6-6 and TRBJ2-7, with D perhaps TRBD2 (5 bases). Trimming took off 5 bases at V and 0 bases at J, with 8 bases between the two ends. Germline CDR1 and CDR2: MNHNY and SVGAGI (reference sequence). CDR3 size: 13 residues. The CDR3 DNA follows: TGTGCCAGCAGTGCGAGCGGCTCCTACGAGCAGTACTTC. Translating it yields CASSASGSYEQYF.

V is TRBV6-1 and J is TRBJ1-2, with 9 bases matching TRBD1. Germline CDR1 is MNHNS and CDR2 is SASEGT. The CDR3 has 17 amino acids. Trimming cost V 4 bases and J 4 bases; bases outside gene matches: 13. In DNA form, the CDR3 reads TGTGCCAGCAGTGCCGTCGGGACAGGGCAGACTCCCTATGGCTACACCTTC. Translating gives CASSAVGTGQTPYGYTF.

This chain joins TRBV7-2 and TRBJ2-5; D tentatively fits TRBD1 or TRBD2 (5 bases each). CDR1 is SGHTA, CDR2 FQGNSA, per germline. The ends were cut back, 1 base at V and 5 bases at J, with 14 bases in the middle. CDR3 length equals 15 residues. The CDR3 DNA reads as TGTGCCAGCAGCTTAGGTCGACTCAGGGAGGAGACCCAGTACTTC. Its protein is CASSLGRLREETQYF. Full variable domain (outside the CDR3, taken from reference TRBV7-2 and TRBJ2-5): GAGVSQSPSNKVTEKGKDVELRCDPISGHTALYWYRQSLGQGLEFLIYFQGNSAPDKSGLPSDRFSAERTGGSVSTLTIQRTQQEDSAVYLCASSLGRLREETQYFGPGTRLLVL.

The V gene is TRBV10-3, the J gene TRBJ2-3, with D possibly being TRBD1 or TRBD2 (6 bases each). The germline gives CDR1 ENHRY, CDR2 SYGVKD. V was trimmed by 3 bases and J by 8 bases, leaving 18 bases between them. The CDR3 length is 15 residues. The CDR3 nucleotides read TGTGCCATCAGTGACGCCGGGACCGAGGGGGGTACGCAGTATTTT. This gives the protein CAISDAGTEGGTQYF.

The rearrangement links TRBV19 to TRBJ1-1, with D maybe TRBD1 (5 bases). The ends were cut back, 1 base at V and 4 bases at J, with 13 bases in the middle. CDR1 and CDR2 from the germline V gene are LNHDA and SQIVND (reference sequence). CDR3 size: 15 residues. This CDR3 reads CASSIAYQGRTEAFF. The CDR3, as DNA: TGTGCCAGTAGTATAGCTTACCAGGGCCGCACTGAAGCTTTCTTT.

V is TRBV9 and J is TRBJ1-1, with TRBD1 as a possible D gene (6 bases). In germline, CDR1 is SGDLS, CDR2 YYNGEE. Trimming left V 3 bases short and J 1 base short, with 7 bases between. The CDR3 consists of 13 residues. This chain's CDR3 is CASSAQGNTEAFF. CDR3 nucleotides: TGTGCCAGCAGCGCACAGGGGAACACTGAAGCTTTCTTT.

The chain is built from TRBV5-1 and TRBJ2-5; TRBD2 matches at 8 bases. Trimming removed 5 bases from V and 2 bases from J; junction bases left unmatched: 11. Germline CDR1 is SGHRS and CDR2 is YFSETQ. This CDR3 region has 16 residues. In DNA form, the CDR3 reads TGCGCCAGCAGACCATGGCGGGGGGCCCTACAAGAGACCCAGTACTTC. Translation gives CASRPWRGALQETQYF.

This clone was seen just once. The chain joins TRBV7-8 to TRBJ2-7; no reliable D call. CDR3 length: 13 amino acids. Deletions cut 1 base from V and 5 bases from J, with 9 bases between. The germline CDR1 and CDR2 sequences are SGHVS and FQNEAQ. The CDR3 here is CASSLVGYHEQYF. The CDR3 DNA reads TGTGCCAGCAGCTTAGTGGGCTACCACGAGCAGTACTTC. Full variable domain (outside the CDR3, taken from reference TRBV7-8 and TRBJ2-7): GAGVSQSPRYKVAKRGQDVALRCDPISGHVSLFWYQQALGQGPEFLTYFQNEAQLDKSGLPSDRFFAERPEGSVSTLKIQRTQQEDSAVYLCASSLVGYHEQYFGPGTRLTVT.

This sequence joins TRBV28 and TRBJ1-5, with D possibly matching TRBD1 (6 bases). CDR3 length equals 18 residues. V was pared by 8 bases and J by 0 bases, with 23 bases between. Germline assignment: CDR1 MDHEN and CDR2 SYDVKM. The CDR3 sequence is CASPPGTSAVDSNQPQHF. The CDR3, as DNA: TGTGCCAGCCCACCCGGGACATCAGCCGTAGATAGCAATCAGCCCCAGCATTTT.

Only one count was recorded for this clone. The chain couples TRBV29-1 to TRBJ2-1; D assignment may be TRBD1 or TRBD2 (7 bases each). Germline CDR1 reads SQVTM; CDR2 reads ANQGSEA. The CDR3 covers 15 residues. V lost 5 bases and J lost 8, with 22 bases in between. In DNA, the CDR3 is TGCAGCGTTACGAGTCAATCAGGGGGGGGACATGAGCAGTTCTTC. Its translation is CSVTSQSGGGHEQFF.

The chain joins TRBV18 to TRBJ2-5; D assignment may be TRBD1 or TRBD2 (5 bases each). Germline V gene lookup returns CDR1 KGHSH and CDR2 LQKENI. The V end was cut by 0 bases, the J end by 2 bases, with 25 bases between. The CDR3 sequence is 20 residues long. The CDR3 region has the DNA TGTGCCAGCTCACCACCGGGAGTGGTGGGGCCAGGGAATACGCAAGAGACCCAGTACTTC. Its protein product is CASSPPGVVGPGNTQETQYF.

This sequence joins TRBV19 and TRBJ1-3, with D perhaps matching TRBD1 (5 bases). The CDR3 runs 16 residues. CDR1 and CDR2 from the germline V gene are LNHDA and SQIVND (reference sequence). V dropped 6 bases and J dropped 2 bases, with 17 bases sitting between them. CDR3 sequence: CASSQADSRPGNTIYF. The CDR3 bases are TGTGCCAGTAGCCAGGCTGACAGTAGACCTGGAAACACCATATATTTT. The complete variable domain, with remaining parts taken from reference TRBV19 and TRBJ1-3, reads DGGITQSPKYLFRKEGQNVTLSCEQNLNHDAMYWYRQDPGQGLRLIYYSQIVNDFQKGDIAEGYSVSREKKESFPLTVTSAQKNPTAFYLCASSQADSRPGNTIYFGEGSWLTVV.

The CDR3 protein is CASSVAQTMNTEAFF. In DNA, the CDR3 is TGTGCCAGCAGCGTAGCGCAGACAATGAACACTGAAGCTTTCTTT. This rearrangement joins TRBV9 to TRBJ1-1; D is unresolved. This CDR3 spans 15 amino acids. Trimming took off 0 bases at V and 0 bases at J, with 9 bases between the two ends. CDR1 and CDR2 (germline): SGDLS, YYNGEE.